One sample yielded the 21 T cell receptor beta chains listed below, sequenced in a study of shared clonotypes between healthy human individuals. TCRdb keeps only in-frame clones here, not all; method: immunoSEQ multiplex PCR. The sample holds 1.6 million or so clones, roughly 96% seen once. Specimen: naive CD4+ T cells sorted from blood. Stated subset: CD45RA+ positively selected. The receptors shown here come from a man aged 25 to 40 in good health.

The chain combines TRBV6-1 with TRBJ1-2; 9 bases line up with TRBD1. CDR1 MNHNS and CDR2 SASEGT come from the germline V gene. This CDR3 spans 15 amino acids. V dropped 6 bases and J dropped 4; count of bases not matched to a gene: 9. The CDR3: CASSAGTGFRYGYTF. The CDR3 region has the DNA TGTGCCAGCAGCGCCGGGACAGGGTTCCGCTATGGCTACACCTTC.

The chain couples TRBV5-1 to TRBJ1-3, with no clear D. V gave up 4 bases and J gave up 1 base, with 9 bases separating them. The CDR3 has 14 residues. Per germline, CDR1 SGHRS and CDR2 YFSETQ. The CDR3 loop reads CASSMAESGNTIYF. Written as DNA, the CDR3 is TGCGCCAGCAGCATGGCAGAGTCTGGAAACACCATATATTTT.

The J gene is TRBJ1-1, the V gene TRBV10-2, with D possibly matching TRBD1 (5 bases). Germline V gene sequence: CDR1 WSHSY, CDR2 SAAADI. Trimming shortened V by 5 bases and J by 1 base, and 8 bases separated the two germline ends. The CDR3 totals 13 residues. CDR3 region: CASSYDRNTEAFF. The CDR3 DNA is TGCGCCAGCAGTTATGACAGGAACACTGAAGCTTTCTTT.

The genes are TRBV10-3 and TRBJ2-1; TRBD1 agrees at 7 bases. J was trimmed by 4 bases and V by 10 bases; bases with no gene match: 7. CDR1 is ENHRY and CDR2 is SYGVKD in the germline V gene. The CDR3 runs 13 residues. The CDR3 reads CATSGTDYNEQFF. The DNA for the CDR3 is TGTGCCACTTCCGGGACAGATTACAATGAGCAGTTCTTC.

The V gene is TRBV18, the J gene TRBJ2-7; D is ambiguous. There are 13 residues in the CDR3. Germline V gene data show CDR1 as KGHSH and CDR2 as LQKENI. Trimming pared 0 bases from V and 6 bases from J, leaving 9 bases between. CDR3 loop: CASSPPGIGEQYF. The CDR3 bases are TGTGCCAGCTCACCACCAGGGATAGGCGAGCAGTACTTC.

The genes are TRBV5-1 and TRBJ1-1; D gene ambiguous. The CDR3 contains 13 residues. V lost 1 base and J lost 5, with 9 bases in between. CDR1 SGHRS and CDR2 YFSETQ come from the germline V gene. The CDR3 region is CASSLLVGTEAFF. The CDR3 DNA reads TGCGCCAGCAGCTTGCTCGTGGGAACTGAAGCTTTCTTT. The whole variable domain, remainder taken from reference TRBV5-1 and TRBJ1-1, is KAGVTQTPRYLIKTRGQQVTLSCSPISGHRSVSWYQQTPGQGLQFLFEYFSETQRNKGNFPGRFSGRQFSNSRSEMNVSTLELGDSALYLCASSLLVGTEAFFGQGTRLTVV.

This rearrangement joins TRBV29-1 to TRBJ2-1; D is possibly TRBD1 or TRBD2 (5 bases each). The germline V gene encodes CDR1 SQVTM and CDR2 ANQGSEA. CDR3 length: 11 amino acids. Trimming took 2 bases from V and 15 from J, leaving 14 bases between them. This CDR3 is CSVERDVPRFF. The CDR3 nucleotides are TGCAGCGTTGAACGGGACGTCCCTCGGTTCTTC.

The chain couples TRBV19 to TRBJ2-4, with 10 bases matching TRBD2. V dropped 3 bases and J dropped 0; count of bases not matched to a gene: 2. Germline CDR1 reads LNHDA; CDR2 reads SQIVND (reference sequence). The CDR3 is made up of 16 amino acids. In DNA, the CDR3 is TGTGCCAGTAGTATTGTAGCGGGAGGAGCCAAAAACATTCAGTACTTC. It is translated as CASSIVAGGAKNIQYF.

The CDR3 is CSVVQGSGETQYF. The CDR3 region has the DNA TGCAGCGTCGTACAGGGAAGCGGAGAGACCCAGTACTTC. This chain joins TRBV29-1 and TRBJ2-5, with a tentative D call TRBD1 (6 bases). The CDR3 contains 13 residues. V dropped 6 bases and J dropped 4 bases, with 15 bases sitting between them. Germline V gene lookup returns CDR1 SQVTM and CDR2 ANQGSEA.

This clone came up once. The genes are TRBV28 and TRBJ1-2, with a tentative D call TRBD1 (5 bases). V was shortened by 2 bases and J by 2 bases, with 9 bases between the two germline ends. The V gene's germline CDR1 is MDHEN and CDR2 SYDVKM. There are 14 residues in the CDR3. This CDR3 is CASSLDSMNYGYTF. The CDR3 DNA reads TGTGCCAGCAGTTTAGACAGCATGAACTATGGCTACACCTTC.

The chain couples TRBV27 to TRBJ2-2; 9 bases line up with TRBD2. This CDR3 region has 16 residues. CDR1 is MNHEY, CDR2 SMNVEV, per germline (reference sequence). Trimming took 7 bases from V and 2 from J; bases not matched to a gene: 8. The CDR3 region has the DNA TGTGCCAGCAAGAGGGCTAGCGGGGCAAACACCGGGGAGCTGTTTTTT. As protein: CASKRASGANTGELFF.

The chain uses TRBV2 and TRBJ2-7; 7 bases fit TRBD1. Germline CDR1 SNHLY, CDR2 FYNNEI. V trimming: 6 bases; J trimming: 0 bases; junction bases outside the gene matches: 5. This CDR3 is built from 14 residues. CDR3 residues: CASRYRGSSYEQYF. DNA of the CDR3: TGTGCCAGCAGGTACAGGGGATCCTCCTACGAGCAGTACTTC.

The rearrangement links TRBV6-5 to TRBJ2-7, with 7 bases lining up with TRBD1. The CDR3 covers 15 residues. V was clipped by 2 bases and J by 4 bases; unmatched bases: 8. Per germline, CDR1 MNHEY and CDR2 SVGAGI. CDR3 residues: CASSYRDRSIYEQYF. The CDR3 nucleotides are TGTGCCAGCAGTTACCGGGACAGATCCATTTACGAGCAGTACTTC.

The V call is TRBV5-1, the J call TRBJ2-1, with 12 bases lining up with TRBD2. The CDR3 consists of 15 residues. Germline assignment: CDR1 SGHRS and CDR2 YFSETQ. With 4 bases clipped from V and 9 bases from J, the junction kept 8 bases outside the gene matches. The CDR3 DNA sequence: TGCGCCAGCAGCCCGAGGGCTAGCGGGAGGGTTGAGCAGTTCTTC. Protein sequence: CASSPRASGRVEQFF.

The chain uses TRBV30 and TRBJ2-7; 10 nucleotides align to TRBD2. J gave up 1 base and V 4 bases, and 4 bases lay outside the gene matches. Germline V lookup: CDR1 GTSNPN, CDR2 SVGIG (reference sequence). The CDR3 consists of 14 residues. The CDR3 sequence: CAWITSGKSYEQYF. DNA of the CDR3: TGTGCCTGGATTACTAGCGGGAAGTCCTACGAGCAGTACTTC.

The V gene is TRBV6-1, the J gene TRBJ2-7, with D unclear. This CDR3 contains 14 residues. The V gene's germline CDR1 is MNHNS and CDR2 SASEGT. V was shortened by 1 base and J by 3 bases, with 10 bases between the two germline ends. CDR3: CASSEEGRRYEQYF. In DNA, the CDR3 is TGTGCCAGCAGTGAAGAAGGCAGGCGCTACGAGCAGTACTTC.

The chain combines TRBV5-1 with TRBJ2-1; D not resolved. CDR3 length equals 14 residues. Germline values: CDR1 SGHRS, CDR2 YFSETQ. The V end lost 0 bases, the J end lost 7 bases, and 11 bases lay between the germline ends. The DNA of the CDR3 is TGCGCCAGCAGCTTGGAATCGGCCCGGAATGAGCAGTTCTTC. Residues: CASSLESARNEQFF. Looking up the rest from reference TRBV5-1 and TRBJ2-1 gives the full variable domain: KAGVTQTPRYLIKTRGQQVTLSCSPISGHRSVSWYQQTPGQGLQFLFEYFSETQRNKGNFPGRFSGRQFSNSRSEMNVSTLELGDSALYLCASSLESARNEQFFGPGTRLTVL.

V usage is TRBV5-1 and J usage is TRBJ1-1; D is perhaps TRBD1 (5 bases). In germline, CDR1 is SGHRS, CDR2 YFSETQ. This CDR3 spans 15 amino acids. Trimming cost V 3 bases and J 4 bases, with 16 bases left between them. CDR3 region: CASSWKDTGSTEAFF. Here the CDR3 DNA reads TGCGCCAGCAGCTGGAAAGATACAGGATCCACTGAAGCTTTCTTT.

The J gene is TRBJ2-5, the V gene TRBV9, with TRBD2 matching 7 bases. The J call is in doubt because the DNA end fits TRBJ2-7 better. The CDR3 length is 14 residues. In germline, CDR1 is SGDLS, CDR2 YYNGEE. Here the CDR3 DNA reads TGTGCCAGCAGCTCAAGGGACTACGCTTACGAGCAGTACTTC. It codes for CASSSRDYAYEQYF.

The chain has TRBV29-1 and TRBJ2-7; TRBD2 matches 7 bases. Looked up from germline, CDR1 is SQVTM and CDR2 is ANQGSEA. After removal of 4 bases from V and 5 bases from J, the junction contained 11 bases not matched to a gene. The CDR3 length is 14 residues. This CDR3 is CSVAGGSPLNEQYF. The CDR3 region has the DNA TGCAGCGTTGCTGGCGGGAGCCCCCTGAACGAGCAGTACTTC.

As regards this clone: Other DNA sequences from this sample encode an identical CDR3 as well. This chain connects TRBV6-6 to TRBJ1-2, with D maybe TRBD1 (6 bases). Trimming stripped 2 bases from V and 2 bases from J, with 9 bases between. This CDR3 has 14 amino acids. Germline values: CDR1 MNHNY, CDR2 SVGAGI (reference sequence). CDR3 in DNA: TGTGCCAGCAGTTACCTTACAGGGAACTATGGCTACACCTTC. Protein product: CASSYLTGNYGYTF.